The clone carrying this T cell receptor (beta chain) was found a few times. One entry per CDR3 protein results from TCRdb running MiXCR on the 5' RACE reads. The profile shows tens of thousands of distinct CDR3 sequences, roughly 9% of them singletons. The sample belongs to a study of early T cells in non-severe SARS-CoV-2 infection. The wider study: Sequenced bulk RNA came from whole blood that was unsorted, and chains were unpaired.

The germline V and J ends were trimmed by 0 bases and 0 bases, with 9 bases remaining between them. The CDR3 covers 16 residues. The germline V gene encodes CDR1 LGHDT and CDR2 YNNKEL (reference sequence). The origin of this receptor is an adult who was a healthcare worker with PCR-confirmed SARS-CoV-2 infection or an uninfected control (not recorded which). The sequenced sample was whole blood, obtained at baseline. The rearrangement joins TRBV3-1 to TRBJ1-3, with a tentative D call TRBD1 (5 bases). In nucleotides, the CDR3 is TGTGCCAGCAGCCAAGATCTGGGGGACTCTGGAAACACCATATATTTT. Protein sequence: CASSQDLGDSGNTIYF.